A single sample is the source of the 18 T cell receptor beta chains below, sequenced in a study of T cell repertoires in cytomegalovirus infection. For these receptors, no antigen is known. A single record per CDR3 protein comes from TCRdb applying MiXCR to the reads. The table records about 920,000 distinct CDR3 sequences, approximately 33% of them present only once. The sequences come from cultured CD8+ T cells from PBMCs, collected from culture after CMV antigen stimulation. These receptors all come from a human donor in good health (CMV status not recorded). Some clones in this sample may be carry-over from other donors' samples.

This clonotype was picked up a small number of times. The rearrangement joins TRBV6-5 to TRBJ2-5; D not resolved. This CDR3 is 15 amino acids long. The germline gives CDR1 MNHEY, CDR2 SVGAGI. Between the trimmed V and J ends, which lost 2 bases and 0 bases, there was a span of 10 bases. The CDR3 loop is CASSYTGTYQETQYF. The CDR3 DNA reads as TGTGCCAGCAGTTACACCGGCACCTACCAAGAGACCCAGTACTTC.

J is TRBJ2-3 and V is TRBV5-4, with D unresolved. This CDR3 is 16 amino acids long. V lost 4 bases, J lost 2 bases, and 17 bases lay in between. Germline V gene lookup returns CDR1 SGHNT and CDR2 YYREEE (reference sequence). The CDR3 DNA follows: TGTGCCAGCAGCCCTACGGTCGCATTCACCACAGATACGCAGTATTTT. Protein sequence: CASSPTVAFTTDTQYF.

The chain has TRBV19 and TRBJ2-1, with D unresolved. The V gene lost 4 bases and the J gene lost 8 bases, with 24 bases spanning the gap. CDR1 LNHDA and CDR2 SQIVND come from the germline V gene (reference sequence). This CDR3 has 17 amino acids. The CDR3 DNA sequence: TGTGCCAGTAGTACCGTGGGGTCCGGGCCCAGCGTCTATGAGCAGTTCTTC. The encoded protein is CASSTVGSGPSVYEQFF. The variable domain in full, with the rest retrieved from reference TRBV19 and TRBJ2-1, is DGGITQSPKYLFRKEGQNVTLSCEQNLNHDAMYWYRQDPGQGLRLIYYSQIVNDFQKGDIAEGYSVSREKKESFPLTVTSAQKNPTAFYLCASSTVGSGPSVYEQFFGPGTRLTVL.

The chain is built from TRBV27 and TRBJ2-2; D might be TRBD2 (5 bases). The germline CDR1 and CDR2 sequences are MNHEY and SMNVEV (reference sequence). With 1 base removed from V and 8 bases from J, the gap between germline ends came to 8 bases. CDR3 length: 13 amino acids. CDR3 bases: TGTGCCAGCAGTTTATACCTAGCTGGGGAGCTGTTTTTT. This encodes CASSLYLAGELFF.

This chain uses TRBV9 with TRBJ2-4, with D possibly TRBD2 on 5 matching bases. Germline CDR1 and CDR2: SGDLS and YYNGEE. V was trimmed by 3 bases and J by 0 bases, leaving 13 bases between them. The CDR3 runs to 16 residues. The CDR3 coding sequence is TGTGCCAGCAGCGGGACGGGGAACGTAGCCAAAAACATTCAGTACTTC. Residues: CASSGTGNVAKNIQYF. Together with reference TRBV9 and TRBJ2-4, the CDR3 gives the full variable domain: DSGVTQTPKHLITATGQRVTLRCSPRSGDLSVYWYQQSLDQGLQFLIQYYNGEERAKGNILERFSAQQFPDLHSELNLSSLELGDSALYFCASSGTGNVAKNIQYFGAGTRLSVL.

This clonotype was counted a few times. The CDR3 sequence is CASSPGLAGPAPDTQYF. CDR3 sequence (DNA): TGTGCCAGCAGTCCTGGACTAGCGGGTCCCGCCCCGGATACGCAGTATTTT. The genes are TRBV6-1 and TRBJ2-3, with 11 positions matching TRBD2. The germline gives CDR1 MNHNS, CDR2 SASEGT. The length of the CDR3 is 17 residues. Unmatched junction bases numbered 13, after V lost 5 bases and J lost 6 bases.

This clonotype was counted once. At one end the junction does not follow the germline gene, possibly because of a read error. The chain employs TRBV11-2 and TRBJ2-5; possibly TRBD1 for D (5 bases). The CDR3 is made up of 14 amino acids. CDR1 SGHAT and CDR2 FQNNGV come from the germline V gene. CDR3 DNA: TGTGCCAACAGCTTAACCAGGGCTCAAGAGACCCAGTACTTC. It yields the protein CANSLTRAQETQYF.

The CDR3 sequence is CASTILSSGGAYEQYF. For the CDR3, the DNA is TGTGCCAGCACCATTCTTTCTAGCGGGGGGGCCTACGAGCAGTACTTC. This rearrangement joins TRBV27 to TRBJ2-7; TRBD2 agrees at 12 bases. The germline V gene has CDR1 MNHEY and CDR2 SMNVEV (reference sequence). With 7 bases clipped from V and 2 bases from J, the junction kept 9 bases outside the gene matches. This CDR3 spans 16 amino acids.

The chain recombines TRBV6-5 with TRBJ2-1, with a tentative D call TRBD1 (5 bases). The length of the CDR3 is 13 residues. V lost 2 bases to trimming and J lost 9 bases, with 11 bases between them. Germline assignment: CDR1 MNHEY and CDR2 SVGAGI. CDR3 DNA sequence: TGTGCCAGCAGTTACCAGGGTTTCGGTGAGCAGTTCTTC. Encoded protein: CASSYQGFGEQFF.

This clonotype appeared a few times. V and J are TRBV6-5 and TRBJ2-1; TRBD1 is a possible D gene (5 bases). V shed 2 bases and J shed 1 base, with 12 bases lying between them. Germline values: CDR1 MNHEY, CDR2 SVGAGI. This CDR3 has 16 amino acids. The CDR3 reads CASSYDPSGSYNEQFF. The CDR3 region has the DNA TGTGCCAGCAGTTACGATCCCTCAGGGTCCTACAATGAGCAGTTCTTC.

The table lists this clonotype with a few counts. This chain links TRBV4-3 with TRBJ1-5; D is possibly TRBD1 (5 bases). Between the trimmed V and J ends, which lost 4 bases and 6 bases, there was a span of 13 bases. The CDR3 has 14 amino acids. CDR1 is LGHNA, CDR2 YSLEER, per germline. The CDR3 DNA follows: TGCGCCAGCAGCCTCCTCCAGGGATCTCAGCCCCAGCATTTT. Translating gives CASSLLQGSQPQHF.

In DNA form, the CDR3 reads TGTGCCAGCAGTCCCCGTGGGGCCTTGTCAAAGCCCCAGCATTTT. Protein sequence: CASSPRGALSKPQHF. V and J are TRBV12-3 or TRBV12-4 and TRBJ1-5; D is possibly TRBD1 (5 bases). Trimming pared 5 bases from V and 8 bases from J, leaving 19 bases between. This CDR3 has 15 residues.

This clonotype has more than one count but fewer than ten. The rearrangement links TRBV9 to TRBJ1-1; 7 bases fit TRBD1. The CDR3 sequence is 16 residues long. Germline V CDR1 and CDR2: SGDLS, YYNGEE. The J segment lost 3 bases and the V segment lost 0 bases, leaving 8 bases of the junction unmatched. The CDR3 DNA follows: TGTGCCAGCAGCGTAGGAGGGGGCGCAATGGACACTGAAGCTTTCTTT. Encoded protein: CASSVGGGAMDTEAFF.

In its sample, this clonotype was seen a few times. The V call is TRBV6-2 or TRBV6-3, the J call TRBJ1-5; D is undetermined. The CDR3 extends over 15 amino acids. Germline V CDR1 and CDR2: MNHEY, SVGEGT. The V end lost 6 bases, the J end lost 7 bases, and 19 bases lay between the germline ends. CDR3 nucleotide sequence: TGTGCCAGCAGCCTCATTAGAGGGTTTGTGCAGCCCCAGCATTTT. Its protein product is CASSLIRGFVQPQHF.

This clonotype was detected only a few times. The rearrangement uses TRBV13 and TRBJ2-2; 9 bases line up with TRBD2. CDR3 length: 18 residues. Germline V lookup: CDR1 PRHDT, CDR2 FYEKMQ (reference sequence). V shed 5 bases and J 6 bases; nucleotides not matched to a gene: 16. DNA for the CDR3: TGTGCCAGCAGCCCCGCCGGGACTAGCCGGATTTTGGCCGGGGAGCTGTTTTTT. It translates to CASSPAGTSRILAGELFF.

The CDR3 DNA is TGTGCCAGCAGTGAATATGGGGATGGCGCTGAAGCTTTCTTT. As protein: CASSEYGDGAEAFF. The rearrangement links TRBV6-1 to TRBJ1-1; D remains ambiguous. The CDR3 is made up of 14 amino acids. CDR1 is MNHNS, CDR2 SASEGT, per germline. V lost 2 bases to trimming and J lost 6 bases, with 13 bases between them.

The chain recombines TRBV5-5 with TRBJ2-7; 12 positions agree with TRBD1. CDR3 length: 16 residues. Trimming at V came to 6 bases and at J to 6 bases, leaving 13 bases not matched to a gene. Looked up from germline, CDR1 is SGHKS and CDR2 is YYEKEE (reference sequence). The CDR3 region is CASIPRTGTGGIEQYF. The CDR3 DNA follows: TGTGCCAGCATCCCCAGAACCGGGACAGGGGGCATCGAGCAGTACTTC. Supplemented by reference TRBV5-5 and TRBJ2-7, the full variable domain reads DAGVTQSPTHLIKTRGQQVTLRCSPISGHKSVSWYQQVLGQGPQFIFQYYEKEERGRGNFPDRFSARQFPNYSSELNVNALLLGDSALYLCASIPRTGTGGIEQYFGPGTRLTVT.

This clonotype was seen many times. The chain couples TRBV6-5 to TRBJ2-2; D may be TRBD1 (5 bases). CDR1 MNHEY and CDR2 SVGAGI come from the germline V gene. The ends were cut back, 5 bases at V and 6 bases at J, with 10 bases in the middle. This CDR3 is 13 amino acids long. CDR3: CASSPRVSGELFF. CDR3 DNA: TGTGCCAGCAGTCCCAGGGTGTCCGGGGAGCTGTTTTTT.